This T cell receptor beta chain comes out of a study of PD-1 blockade in classical Hodgkin lymphoma. The wider study: Patients were administered nivolumab (3 mg/kg intravenously) every 2 weeks.

General study findings and limits: Baseline diversity resembling that of newly diagnosed patients was seen in complete responders. Diversity in CD4+ TCRs, unlike that measured in CD8+ TCRs, had risen significantly by C4D1.

About this clone itself: Its antigen is undetermined.

Every patient experienced relapse after autologous stem cell transplantation, and brentuximab vedotin exposure varied. Responses achieved at best were complete response, partial response or progressive disease. Only in-frame clones appear in the TCRdb table, and some are missing; sequencing was by immunoSEQ multiplex PCR. The table has tens of thousands of clones, approximately 87% seen once. Germline values: CDR1 MNHNS, CDR2 SASEGT. The CDR3 sequence is 14 residues long. Between the trimmed V and J ends, which lost 1 base and 0 bases, there was a span of 4 bases. The material was peripheral blood mononuclear cells (PBMCs), obtained at baseline. The V and J genes are TRBV6-1 and TRBJ1-3; D not certain. The clonotype was recovered from a human donor with classical Hodgkin lymphoma. CDR3 coding DNA: TGTGCCAGCAGTGAAGGGCGCTCTGGAAACACCATATATTTT. Translating it yields CASSEGRSGNTIYF.